A selection of T cell receptor beta chains follows, all from one sample in a study of blood T cell repertoires in COVID-19. Only in-frame clones appear in the TCRdb table, and some are missing; sequencing was by immunoSEQ multiplex PCR. The repertoire includes 50,000 to 70,000 clones, approximately 92% of them detected once, and over 2% sits in the top ten. The material sequenced was peripheral blood. Receptor source: a man in his sixties with acute or convalescent COVID-19. Both conserved end residues are part of each CDR3. The D gene is left open where the match is weak. Rows give clone size only sometimes, using once, few, many, or a class for an expanded clone.

j_gene	abundance	v_gene	d_gene	CDR3nt	CDR3aa
TRBJ1-4	NA	TRBV27	NA	TGTGCCAGCAGTTTTCACAGCCGTAATGAAAAACTGTTTTTT	CASSFHSRNEKLFF
TRBJ1-1	NA	TRBV10-3	TRBD1	TGTGCCATCACCGGGACAGAGAACACTGAAGCTTTCTTT	CAITGTENTEAFF
TRBJ1-4	once	TRBV7-9	NA	TGTGCCAGCAGCTTAGCGGCGGGGGCTAATGAAAAACTGTTTTTT	CASSLAAGANEKLFF
TRBJ2-1	NA	TRBV28	NA	TGTGCCAGTACTGCGGGCCCCCAACTGTTCTTC	CASTAGPQLFF
TRBJ1-2	NA	TRBV28	NA	TGTGCCAGCAGTGGCCCTCGCCGGGTAAACTATGGCTACACCTTC	CASSGPRRVNYGYTF
TRBJ2-7	once	TRBV5-4	NA	TGTGCCAGCAGCTTGGAGGCTGGGCCCTACGAGCAGTACTTC	CASSLEAGPYEQYF
TRBJ2-7	NA	TRBV30	NA	TGTGCCTGGGGGGTAGACAGATCCTACGAGCAGTACTTC	CAWGVDRSYEQYF
TRBJ1-6	NA	TRBV7-8	TRBD1	TGTGCCAGCAGCTTTGACAGGGGGCCCTCACCCCTCCACTTT	CASSFDRGPSPLHF
TRBJ2-1	NA	TRBV7-9	TRBD2	TGTGCCAGCAGCTTTCTTGGGACTAGCGGGATCCGGGGGGATGAGCAGTTCTTC	CASSFLGTSGIRGDEQFF
TRBJ1-2	NA	TRBV6-5	TRBD1	TGTGCCAGCAGCGATCAGGGGGCGGCCTATGGCTACACCTTC	CASSDQGAAYGYTF
TRBJ2-3	NA	TRBV7-2	TRBD1	TGTGCCAGCAGCTTCATACGGGACAGGGAAACAGATACGCAGTATTTT	CASSFIRDRETDTQYF
TRBJ1-3	NA	TRBV9	NA	TGTGCCAGCAGCGGCTTTGCGGGGCCTGGCTCTGGAAACACCATATATTTT	CASSGFAGPGSGNTIYF
TRBJ2-1	once	TRBV24-1	TRBD2	TGTGCCACCAGTGACCATACTAGCGGGACAGGTGAGCAGTTCTTC	CATSDHTSGTGEQFF
TRBJ2-7	NA	TRBV28	TRBD2	TGTGCCAGCAGTTTAGTATCTAGCGGGACCTACGAGCAGTACTTC	CASSLVSSGTYEQYF
TRBJ2-2	once	TRBV19	TRBD2	TGTGCCAGTAGTACCTCCCGACTAGCGGTGAACACCGGGGAGCTGTTTTTT	CASSTSRLAVNTGELFF
TRBJ1-1	NA	TRBV7-3	NA	TGTGCCAGCAGCTTACGGACAGACACTGAAGCTTTCTTT	CASSLRTDTEAFF
TRBJ2-1	NA	TRBV19	NA	TGTGCCAGTAGTATAAGACAGACCTACAATGAGCAGTTCTTC	CASSIRQTYNEQFF
TRBJ1-1	NA	TRBV30	NA	TGTGCCGCCGACGAGTTGGCGGCCCCAAGCACTGAAGCTTTCTTT	CAADELAAPSTEAFF
TRBJ2-3	NA	TRBV9	NA	TGTGCCAGCAGCGCTCTTAGCACAGATACGCAGTATTTT	CASSALSTDTQYF
TRBJ1-2	NA	TRBV5-4	TRBD1	TGTGCCAGCAGCTTCGACAGGGGGGCCGCTGGCTACACCTTC	CASSFDRGAAGYTF
TRBJ2-7	NA	TRBV6-1	TRBD1	TGTGCCAGCAGTGATACGACGGGACAGACAAACTACGAGCAGTACTTC	CASSDTTGQTNYEQYF
TRBJ1-4	NA	TRBV4-3	NA	TGCGCCAGCAGCCAAGACGAATCACCAGGGGAAGAAAAACTGTTTTTT	CASSQDESPGEEKLFF
TRBJ2-1	NA	TRBV6-2/TRBV6-3	NA	TGTGCCAGCAGTTACACACTAAGAATCGATGAGCAGTTCTTC	CASSYTLRIDEQFF
TRBJ1-3	NA	TRBV29-1	TRBD1	TGCAGCGTTGCTGGCAGGGGGACTGGAAACACCATATATTTT	CSVAGRGTGNTIYF
TRBJ2-1	NA	TRBV6-6	TRBD1	TGTGCCAGCAGTCTCATCCTCCGGGACAGGGAATACAATGAGCAGTTCTTC	CASSLILRDREYNEQFF
TRBJ2-1	NA	TRBV5-4	TRBD2	TGTGCCAGCAGTCCTCCGAAGCGGGGAGGGCATGAGCAGTTCTTC	CASSPPKRGGHEQFF
TRBJ2-7	NA	TRBV2	NA	TGTGCCAGCTCCCAAGAGGGGACTCGGGTATCTGAGCAGTACTTC	CASSQEGTRVSEQYF
TRBJ1-6	NA	TRBV9	NA	TGTGCCAGCAGCGTAGCGAGCGGGGAAACTATTAATTCACCCCTCCACTTT	CASSVASGETINSPLHF
TRBJ2-5	NA	TRBV4-2	TRBD2	TGTGCCAGCAGCCAAGGAGGGGCGGGAGAGTCGCAAGAGACCCAGTACTTC	CASSQGGAGESQETQYF
TRBJ2-7	NA	TRBV3-1/TRBV3-2	NA	TGTGCCAGCAGCTCTTACTACGAGCAGTACTTC	CASSSYYEQYF
TRBJ1-6	once	TRBV18	NA	TGTGCCAGCTCCCCCACACTTGGGGGGATAAGTAATTCACCCCTCCACTTT	CASSPTLGGISNSPLHF
TRBJ1-1	NA	TRBV4-1	TRBD1	TGCGCCAGCAGCCAAGTTATTTCAAACAGGGGTAACACTGAAGCTTTCTTT	CASSQVISNRGNTEAFF
TRBJ2-7	NA	TRBV5-1	TRBD1	TGCGCCAGCAGCTTGGGGGACAGGGTATACGAGCAGTACTTC	CASSLGDRVYEQYF
TRBJ1-2	NA	TRBV19	TRBD1	TGTGCCAGTAGCTTGTCGACAGGGAACGGCTACACCTTC	CASSLSTGNGYTF
TRBJ2-1	NA	TRBV5-3	TRBD2	TGTGCCAGAAGCGGGACGACTATCGGGCGGGAGTTTTTATACAATGAGCAGTTCTTC	CARSGTTIGREFLYNEQFF
TRBJ2-1	NA	TRBV29-1	TRBD2	TGCAGCGTTGGTGAGCGGGACCTGCAGTATGAGCAGTTCTTC	CSVGERDLQYEQFF
TRBJ1-3	NA	TRBV6-5	TRBD1	TGTGCCAGCACCGACAGGGTCTCTGGAAACACCATATATTTT	CASTDRVSGNTIYF
TRBJ2-6	NA	TRBV7-9	TRBD2	TGTGCCAGCAGCCCGGGGACTAGCGGGAGCACCTCTGGGGCCAACGTCCTGACTTTC	CASSPGTSGSTSGANVLTF
TRBJ1-1	NA	TRBV9	NA	TGTGCCAGCAGCGACCGACGAGGAGGGGCTTTCTTT	CASSDRRGGAFF
TRBJ2-2	NA	TRBV7-3	NA	TGTGCCAGCAGCTTGGCAGGGCACACCGGGGAGCTGTTTTTT	CASSLAGHTGELFF
TRBJ2-7	NA	TRBV19	NA	TGTGCCAGTAGTACCCAGATCTCGACAGGCTCCTACGAGCAGTACTTC	CASSTQISTGSYEQYF
TRBJ1-1	NA	TRBV11-1	TRBD1	TGTGCCAGCAGCTCCGGACAGGGAATAAGGGGGACTGAAGCTTTCTTT	CASSSGQGIRGTEAFF
TRBJ2-5	NA	TRBV28	TRBD2	TGTGCCAGCAGTTCCACTAGCGGGAGGACTCAAGAGACCCAGTACTTC	CASSSTSGRTQETQYF
TRBJ1-1	NA	TRBV5-5	TRBD1	TGTGCCAGCAGTTCACAGGGGTTTACTGAAGCTTTCTTT	CASSSQGFTEAFF
TRBJ2-5	NA	TRBV11-2	NA	TGTGCCAGCAGCTTACGAGAGCAGACCCAGTACTTC	CASSLREQTQYF
TRBJ2-4	NA	TRBV5-6	NA	TGTGCCAGCAGTTTTTCGGGAAACATTCAGTACTTC	CASSFSGNIQYF
TRBJ2-5	few	TRBV28	TRBD2	TGTGCCAGCAGCCGACGGACTAGCGCACAAGAGACCCAGTACTTC	CASSRRTSAQETQYF
TRBJ2-1	few	TRBV7-9	NA	TGTGCCAGCAGCTTATTCCTGGAGGCTAGCAGAAATGAGCAGTTCTTC	CASSLFLEASRNEQFF
TRBJ2-2	NA	TRBV19	NA	TGTGCCAGTAGCCCCCCGCGGGCCACCGGGGAGCTGTTTTTT	CASSPPRATGELFF
TRBJ1-4	once	TRBV5-1	NA	TGCGCCAGCAGCTCGCTCGGGGTTCTAGAAAAACTGTTTTTT	CASSSLGVLEKLFF
TRBJ1-1	NA	TRBV2	NA	TGTGCCAGCAGTGAACGGGGAGGAGGCACTGAAGCTTTCTTT	CASSERGGGTEAFF
TRBJ2-1	NA	TRBV5-4	TRBD2	TGTGCCAGCAGGCCCGTAGCGGGGTGGGCCACCAATGAGCAGTTCTTC	CASRPVAGWATNEQFF
TRBJ2-6	few	TRBV7-9	NA	TGTGCCAGCAGCCCTGAGGGAGCTGGGGCCAACGTCCTGACTTTC	CASSPEGAGANVLTF
TRBJ1-5	NA	TRBV9	NA	TGTGCCAGCAGCGCCCATAGCAATCAGCCCCAGCATTTT	CASSAHSNQPQHF
TRBJ2-5	NA	TRBV9	NA	TGTGCCAGCAGCCTTTCCTGGTACCAAGAGGCCCAGTACTTC	CASSLSWYQEAQYF
TRBJ2-2	NA	TRBV4-3	NA	TGCGCCAGCAGCCAAGATCGGAGGACCAGCACCGGGGAGCTGTTTTTT	CASSQDRRTSTGELFF
TRBJ2-1	NA	TRBV10-3	TRBD1	TGTGCCATCCAGGGACAGGGGGAAAACAATGAGCAGTTCTTC	CAIQGQGENNEQFF
TRBJ2-7	NA	TRBV9	TRBD1	TGTGCCAGCAGCGTAGCTTGGGGGACAGGGGCCTACGAGCAGTACTTC	CASSVAWGTGAYEQYF
TRBJ1-5	NA	TRBV7-8	NA	TGTGCCAGCAGCTTAGGCCAGGGGAATCAGCCCCAGCATTTT	CASSLGQGNQPQHF
TRBJ2-4	NA	TRBV3-1/TRBV3-2	TRBD2	TGTGCCAGCAGCCGGGGAAGGATTCGGACTAGCGGCCAAAACATTCAGTACTTC	CASSRGRIRTSGQNIQYF